This TCR beta chain appears in the sequencing data of a study of T cell responses to AZD1222 COVID-19 vaccine. Study-wide background: Investigators merged groups given second doses at roughly 4 or roughly 12 weeks. Study-level results: In all cases, repertoires were sampled only after the peak T cell response. Among AZD1222 vaccinees, only five or six were seropositive at baseline.

The sample holds a few counts of this clone. Antigen: not known. TCRdb's copy holds only in-frame clones and misses some; the assay was immunoSEQ multiplex PCR. The data contain about 190,000 clones, around 90% of them seen just once; the ten biggest clones take up roughly 0.99%. The sequence came from an adult in good health. The sequenced sample was peripheral blood, obtained on day 0 of AZD1222 vaccination.

The CDR3 DNA is TGTGCCAGCAGTGTTAGCGCCAGGTCCTACGAGCAGTACTTC. Its protein is CASSVSARSYEQYF. The V gene is TRBV2, the J gene TRBJ2-7; a possible D gene is TRBD2 (5 bases). This CDR3 has 14 residues. Germline lookup yields CDR1 SNHLY and CDR2 FYNNEI. V was cut by 4 bases and J by 1 base, with 11 bases left in between. The variable domain in full, with the rest retrieved from reference TRBV2 and TRBJ2-7, is EPEVTQTPSHQVTQMGQEVILRCVPISNHLYFYWYRQILGQKVEFLVSFYNNEISEKSEIFDDQFSVERPDGSNFTLKIRSTKLEDSAMYFCASSVSARSYEQYFGPGTRLTVT.